The source of this T cell receptor beta chain is a study of blood T cell repertoires in COVID-19. TCRdb's copy holds only in-frame clones and misses some; the assay was immunoSEQ multiplex PCR. The table lists just over 350,000 clones, approximately 86% of them singletons. V lost 6 bases and J lost 4, with 15 bases in between. Germline CDR1 reads KGHSH; CDR2 reads LQKENI. The CDR3 spans 14 residues. This chain links TRBV18 with TRBJ1-2; D is perhaps TRBD1 (5 bases). The source of this sequence is a woman aged 55-69 years with COVID-19, enrolled during active disease. What was sequenced was peripheral blood. This chain's CDR3 is CASSTTRAGYGYTF. The CDR3 region has the DNA TGTGCCAGCTCTACCACCAGGGCAGGCTATGGCTACACCTTC.